This T cell receptor (beta chain) is from a study of blood T cells in healthy people across ages. Study-level points and caveats: Not knowing donor CMV status may have confounded expanded clonotype changes.

Remarks on this clonotype: Its matching antigen is unknown.

The study isolated at least 7 million PBMCs from each sample. It was with a sample-barcoded 5' primer and a J-beta primer mix that a second PCR of about 6 to 12 cycles was run. Via MiXCR, TCRdb re-called the 5' RACE reads, giving one row per CDR3 protein. The sample lists 270,000 or so distinct CDR3 sequences, roughly 26% occurring once. The CDR3 has 13 amino acids. The V gene's germline CDR1 is WSHSY and CDR2 SAAADI. Trimming pared 8 bases from V and 0 bases from J, leaving 10 bases between. The rearrangement uses TRBV10-2 and TRBJ1-2; D gene unclear. The TCR originated in a woman aged 70 to 79 in good health. Sequencing was done on a sample of blood. CDR3 sequence reads: CASRAETNYGYTF. For the CDR3, the DNA is TGCGCCAGCCGGGCAGAGACTAACTATGGCTACACCTTC.